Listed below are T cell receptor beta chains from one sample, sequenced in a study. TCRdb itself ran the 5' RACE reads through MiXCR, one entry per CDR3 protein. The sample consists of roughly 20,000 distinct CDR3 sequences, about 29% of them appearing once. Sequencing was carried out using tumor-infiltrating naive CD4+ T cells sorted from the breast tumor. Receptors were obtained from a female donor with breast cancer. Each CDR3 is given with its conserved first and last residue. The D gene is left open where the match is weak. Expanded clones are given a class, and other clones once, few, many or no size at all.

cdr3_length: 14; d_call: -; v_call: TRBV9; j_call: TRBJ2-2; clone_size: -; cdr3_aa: CASSGGANTGELFF; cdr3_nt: TGTGCCAGCAGCGGAGGAGCGAACACCGGGGAGCTGTTTTTT
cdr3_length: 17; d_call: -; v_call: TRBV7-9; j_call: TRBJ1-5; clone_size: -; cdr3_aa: CASSLALGLEGNQPQHF; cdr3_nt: TGTGCCAGCAGCTTGGCCTTGGGCCTCGAGGGCAATCAGCCCCAGCATTTT
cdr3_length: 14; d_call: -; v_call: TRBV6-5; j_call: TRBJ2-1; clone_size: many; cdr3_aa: CASSYKSSWDEQFF; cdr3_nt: TGTGCCAGCAGTTACAAGTCCTCTTGGGATGAGCAGTTCTTC
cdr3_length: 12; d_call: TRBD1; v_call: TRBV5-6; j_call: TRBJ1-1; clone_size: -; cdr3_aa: CASGQANTEAFF; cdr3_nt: TGTGCCAGCGGACAGGCGAACACTGAAGCTTTCTTT
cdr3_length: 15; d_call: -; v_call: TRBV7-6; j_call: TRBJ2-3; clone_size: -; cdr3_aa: CASSLGVRCTGTQYF; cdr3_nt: TGTGCCAGCAGCTTAGGAGTGAGGTGCACAGGTACGCAGTATTTT
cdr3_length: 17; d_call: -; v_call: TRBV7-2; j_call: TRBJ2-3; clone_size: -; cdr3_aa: CASSLVLGKGRTDTQYF; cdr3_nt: TGTGCCAGCAGCTTAGTCCTAGGAAAGGGGAGGACAGATACGCAGTATTTT
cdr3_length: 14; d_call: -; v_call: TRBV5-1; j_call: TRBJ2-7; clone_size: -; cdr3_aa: CASSLGLPSYEQYF; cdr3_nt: TGCGCCAGCAGCTTGGGACTGCCCTCCTACGAGCAGTACTTC
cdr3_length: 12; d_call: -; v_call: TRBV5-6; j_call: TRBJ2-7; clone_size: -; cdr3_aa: CASSLTNYEQYF; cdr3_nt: TGTGCCAGCAGCTTGACCAACTACGAGCAGTACTTC
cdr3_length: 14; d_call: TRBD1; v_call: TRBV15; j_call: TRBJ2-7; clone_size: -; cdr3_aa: CATSPRDRAYEQYF; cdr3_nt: TGTGCCACCAGCCCCCGGGACAGGGCCTACGAGCAGTACTTC
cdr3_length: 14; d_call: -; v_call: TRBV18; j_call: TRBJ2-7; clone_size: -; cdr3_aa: CASSPWNTGHEQYF; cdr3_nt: TGTGCCAGCTCACCATGGAACACGGGCCACGAGCAGTACTTC
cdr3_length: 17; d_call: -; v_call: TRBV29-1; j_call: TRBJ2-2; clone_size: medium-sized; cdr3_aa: CSVAAGRTLLNTGELFF; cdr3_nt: TGCAGCGTTGCAGCAGGGAGGACCCTTCTTAACACCGGGGAGCTGTTTTTT
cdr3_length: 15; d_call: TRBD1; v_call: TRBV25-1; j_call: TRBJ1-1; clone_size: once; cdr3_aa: CASSEPGQLNTEAFF; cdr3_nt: TGTGCCAGCAGTGAACCGGGACAGCTAAACACTGAAGCTTTCTTT
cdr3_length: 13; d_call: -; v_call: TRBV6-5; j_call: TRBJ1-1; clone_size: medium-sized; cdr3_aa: CASSYIGNTEAFF; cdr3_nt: TGTGCCAGCAGTTACATCGGGAACACTGAAGCTTTCTTT
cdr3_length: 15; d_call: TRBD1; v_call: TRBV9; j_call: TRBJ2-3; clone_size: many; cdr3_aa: CASSGRQGWTDTQYF; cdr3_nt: TGTGCCAGCAGCGGAAGACAGGGGTGGACAGATACGCAGTATTTT
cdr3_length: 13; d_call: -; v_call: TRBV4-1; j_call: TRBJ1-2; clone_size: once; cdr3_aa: CASGQGSERGYTF; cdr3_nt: TGCGCCAGCGGCCAAGGGTCCGAGCGGGGCTACACCTTC
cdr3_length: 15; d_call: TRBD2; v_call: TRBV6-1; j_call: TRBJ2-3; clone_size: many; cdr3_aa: CASRLLAGAKDTQYF; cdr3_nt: TGTGCCAGCAGGTTACTAGCGGGAGCGAAAGATACGCAGTATTTT
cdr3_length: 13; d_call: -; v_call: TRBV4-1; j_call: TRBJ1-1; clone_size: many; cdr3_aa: CASSQDRASEAFF; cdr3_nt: TGCGCCAGCAGCCAAGACAGGGCAAGTGAAGCTTTCTTT
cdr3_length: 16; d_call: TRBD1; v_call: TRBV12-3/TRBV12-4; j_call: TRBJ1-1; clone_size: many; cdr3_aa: CASSFGQGAGDTEAFF; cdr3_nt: TGTGCCAGCAGTTTCGGACAGGGGGCTGGAGATACTGAAGCTTTCTTT
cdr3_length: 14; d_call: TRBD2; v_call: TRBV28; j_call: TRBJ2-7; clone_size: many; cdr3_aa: CASSTGTSVYEQYF; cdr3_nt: TGTGCCAGCAGCACCGGGACTAGCGTCTACGAGCAGTACTTC
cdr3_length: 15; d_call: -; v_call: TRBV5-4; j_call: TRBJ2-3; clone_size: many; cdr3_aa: CASSRDLAPSDTQYF; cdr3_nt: TGTGCCAGCAGCCGGGACTTAGCCCCCTCAGATACGCAGTATTTT
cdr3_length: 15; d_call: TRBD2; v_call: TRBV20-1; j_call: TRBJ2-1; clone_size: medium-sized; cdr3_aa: CSARSLGRGGNEQFF; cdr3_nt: TGCAGTGCTAGGTCGCTCGGGAGGGGAGGGAATGAGCAGTTCTTC
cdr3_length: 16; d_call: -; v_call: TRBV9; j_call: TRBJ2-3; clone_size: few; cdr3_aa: CASSVGGPLNTDTQYF; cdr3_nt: TGTGCCAGCAGCGTAGGGGGGCCCCTAAACACAGATACGCAGTATTTT
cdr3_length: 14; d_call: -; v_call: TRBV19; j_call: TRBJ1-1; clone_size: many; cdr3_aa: CASSPHSQNTEAFF; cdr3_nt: TGTGCCAGTAGCCCCCACAGTCAGAACACTGAAGCTTTCTTT
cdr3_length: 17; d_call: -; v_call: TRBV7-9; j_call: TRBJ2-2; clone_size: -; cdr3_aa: CASSLEAAGTNTGELFF; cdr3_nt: TGTGCCAGCAGCTTAGAAGCGGCAGGGACTAACACCGGGGAGCTGTTTTTT
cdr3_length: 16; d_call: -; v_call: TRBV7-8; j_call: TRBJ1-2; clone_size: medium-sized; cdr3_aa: CASSLDWASGGYGYTF; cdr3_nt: TGTGCCAGCAGCTTAGATTGGGCCTCGGGCGGCTATGGCTACACCTTC
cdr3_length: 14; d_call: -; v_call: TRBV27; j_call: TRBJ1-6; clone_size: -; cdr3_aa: CASRQQGRFSPLHF; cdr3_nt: TGTGCCAGCAGGCAACAGGGAAGGTTTTCACCCCTCCACTTT
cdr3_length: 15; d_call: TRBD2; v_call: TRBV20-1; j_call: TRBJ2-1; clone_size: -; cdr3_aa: CSARDLASGSDEQFF; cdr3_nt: TGCAGTGCTAGAGATTTGGCTAGCGGGAGCGATGAGCAGTTCTTC
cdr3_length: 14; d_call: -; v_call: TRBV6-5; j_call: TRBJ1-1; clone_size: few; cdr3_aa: CASGRGALNTEAFF; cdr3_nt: TGTGCCAGCGGGCGGGGGGCGTTGAACACTGAAGCTTTCTTT
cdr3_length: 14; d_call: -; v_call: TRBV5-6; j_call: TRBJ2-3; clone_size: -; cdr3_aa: CASSLTGVTDTQYF; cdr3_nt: TGTGCCAGCAGCTTGACAGGAGTCACAGATACGCAGTATTTT
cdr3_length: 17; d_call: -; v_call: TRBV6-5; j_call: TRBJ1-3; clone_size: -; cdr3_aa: CASSYTADGISGNTIYF; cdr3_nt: TGTGCCAGCAGTTACACAGCGGACGGAATCTCTGGAAACACCATATATTTT
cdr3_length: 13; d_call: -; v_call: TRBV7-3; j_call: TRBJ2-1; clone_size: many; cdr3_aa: CASSFRTNNEQFF; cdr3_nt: TGTGCCAGCAGCTTTAGGACAAACAATGAGCAGTTCTTC
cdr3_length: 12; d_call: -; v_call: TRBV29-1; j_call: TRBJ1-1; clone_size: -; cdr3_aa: CSVDTGFTEAFF; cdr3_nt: TGCAGCGTTGATACGGGTTTCACTGAAGCTTTCTTT
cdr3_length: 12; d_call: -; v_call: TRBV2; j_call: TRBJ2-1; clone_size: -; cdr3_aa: CASRSFYNEQFF; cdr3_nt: TGTGCCAGCAGGTCTTTTTACAATGAGCAGTTCTTC
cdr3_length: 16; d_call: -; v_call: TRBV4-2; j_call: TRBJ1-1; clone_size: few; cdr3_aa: CASCQDRLELNTEAFF; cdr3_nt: TGTGCCAGCTGCCAAGATAGGCTCGAGCTGAACACTGAAGCTTTCTTT
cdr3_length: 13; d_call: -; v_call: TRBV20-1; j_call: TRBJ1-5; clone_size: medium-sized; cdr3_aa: CSARMDSNQPQHF; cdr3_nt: TGCAGTGCTAGAATGGACAGCAATCAGCCCCAGCATTTT
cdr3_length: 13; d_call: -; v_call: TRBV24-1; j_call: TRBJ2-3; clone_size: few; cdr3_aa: CATSDLHWDTQYF; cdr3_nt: TGTGCCACCAGTGATTTGCACTGGGATACGCAGTATTTT
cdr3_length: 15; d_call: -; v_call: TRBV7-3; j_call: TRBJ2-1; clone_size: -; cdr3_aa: CASSPTGLPYNEQFF; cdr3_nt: TGTGCCAGCAGCCCGACAGGTCTTCCCTACAATGAGCAGTTCTTC
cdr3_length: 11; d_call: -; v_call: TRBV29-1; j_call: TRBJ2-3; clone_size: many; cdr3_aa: CSVHNVDTQYF; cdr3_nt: TGCAGCGTCCATAATGTAGATACGCAGTATTTT
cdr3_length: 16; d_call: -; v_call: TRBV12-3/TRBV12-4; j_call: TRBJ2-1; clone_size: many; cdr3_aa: CASSLVRAGNYNEQFF; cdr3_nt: TGTGCCAGCAGTTTAGTAAGGGCGGGGAACTACAATGAGCAGTTCTTC
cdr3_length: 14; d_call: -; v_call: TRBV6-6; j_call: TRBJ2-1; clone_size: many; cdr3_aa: CASSYSGGRNEQFF; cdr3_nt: TGTGCCAGCAGTTACTCCGGGGGGCGAAATGAGCAGTTCTTC